This TCR beta chain comes out of a study of monozygotic twins with inflammatory bowel disease. TCRdb re-called the 5' RACE reads and gives one entry per CDR3 protein, without DNA. The ten top clones account for approximately 5.4%, within a sample of hundreds of thousands of distinct CDR3 sequences. Per the germline V gene, CDR1 is ENHRY and CDR2 is SYGVKD. The CDR3 extends over 13 amino acids. This sequence joins TRBV10-3 and TRBJ2-2. The TCR comes from a human donor with ulcerative colitis or Crohn's disease, or a healthy co-twin of an affected twin (not recorded which). Sequences were obtained from blood. The CDR3: CAIRGRDTGELFF.